The following is a T cell receptor (beta chain) sequence with its context. The CDR3 is 15 amino acids. CDR1 is SGDLS, CDR2 YYNGEE, per germline. V shed 3 bases and J shed 3 bases, with 12 bases lying between them. The data were produced by immunoSEQ multiplex PCR, yet TCRdb's version contains in-frame clones alone and is incomplete. The top ten hold approximately 3% of the sample, which has approximately 350,000 clones, roughly 84% seen once. The data were obtained in a study of blood T cell repertoires in COVID-19. The sample consisted of PBMCs or T cells enriched from blood (not recorded which). This chain connects TRBV9 to TRBJ1-4; D is ambiguous. This sequence was found in a woman in her thirties who had recovered from COVID-19. In DNA, the CDR3 is TGTGCCAGCAGCGGCAGTCGGGAACCTAATGAAAAACTGTTTTTT. Protein product: CASSGSREPNEKLFF.